These 25 T cell receptor beta chains originate from one sample sequenced in a study of blood T cell repertoires in COVID-19. TCRdb's table, derived via immunoSEQ multiplex PCR, lists solely in-frame clones and lacks some. The sample shows just over 650,000 clones, over 80% of them seen only once. Sequencing input: peripheral blood. The receptors derive from a woman aged 18-30 years with acute or convalescent COVID-19.

CDR3 region: CATIFTGRYEQYF. CDR3 sequence (DNA): TGCGCCACCATCTTTACGGGTAGGTACGAGCAGTACTTC. The rearrangement joins TRBV23-1 to TRBJ2-7; D uncertain. Being an ORF, TRBV23-1 has a function that is uncertain. Trimming shortened V by 10 bases and J by 4 bases, and 17 bases separated the two germline ends. This CDR3 region has 13 residues.

The chain joins TRBV13 to TRBJ1-4; TRBD1 agrees at 7 bases. Trimming cost V 5 bases and J 7 bases; bases outside gene matches: 16. Per the germline V gene, CDR1 is PRHDT and CDR2 is FYEKMQ (reference sequence). The CDR3 totals 17 residues. The CDR3 DNA reads TGTGCCAGCAGCCACGGGGCCCCTAACAGGGGCGGTGAAAAACTGTTTTTT. This codes for CASSHGAPNRGGEKLFF.

The CDR3 loop is CASSQVPSGGSYNEQFF. CDR3 nucleotides: TGCGCCAGCAGCCAGGTCCCTAGCGGGGGGTCCTACAATGAGCAGTTCTTC. The rearrangement uses TRBV4-1 and TRBJ2-1; the match to TRBD2 covers 11 bases. CDR1 MGHRA and CDR2 YSYEKL come from the germline V gene. The CDR3 contains 17 residues. V shed 3 bases and J 1 base; nucleotides not matched to a gene: 5.

On this clone itself: Distinct nucleotide sequences in the sample also encode this CDR3. This chain connects TRBV6-5 to TRBJ1-1; D is undetermined. The germline CDR1 and CDR2 sequences are MNHEY and SVGAGI. This CDR3 comprises 14 residues. V gave up 4 bases and J gave up 0 bases, with 9 bases separating them. CDR3 in amino acids: CASSSGYMNTEAFF. The DNA of the CDR3 is TGTGCCAGCAGTTCGGGTTATATGAACACTGAAGCTTTCTTT.

J is TRBJ1-1 and V is TRBV9, with a tentative D call TRBD1 (6 bases). This CDR3 has 14 amino acids. Germline V gene sequence: CDR1 SGDLS, CDR2 YYNGEE. V shed 2 bases and J shed 3 bases, with 11 bases lying between them. CDR3 in amino acids: CASSVITGYTEAFF. The CDR3 coding sequence is TGTGCCAGCAGCGTTATTACAGGGTACACTGAAGCTTTCTTT.

The genes are TRBV2 and TRBJ1-6; D is undetermined. Trimming took 6 bases from V and 11 from J, leaving 5 bases between them. The CDR3 has 10 amino acids. The germline V gene has CDR1 SNHLY and CDR2 FYNNEI. DNA for the CDR3: TGTGCCAGCAGCGGTGCACCCCTCCACTTT. This gives the protein CASSGAPLHF.

The genes are TRBV6-1 and TRBJ2-1; a possible D gene is TRBD1 (5 bases). V lost 3 bases and J 1 base, leaving 10 bases between the germline ends. Looked up from germline, CDR1 is MNHNS and CDR2 is SASEGT. The CDR3 sequence is 15 residues long. The CDR3 is CASSDLTDSYNEQFF. In DNA form, the CDR3 reads TGTGCCAGCAGTGACCTGACAGATTCCTACAATGAGCAGTTCTTC.

The rearrangement uses TRBV6-6 and TRBJ1-2; D perhaps matches TRBD1 (6 bases). V lost 5 bases and J 5 bases, leaving 12 bases between the germline ends. This CDR3 spans 13 amino acids. Germline-derived CDR1 and CDR2 are MNHNY and SVGAGI (reference sequence). The CDR3 region is CASSAPGDYGYTF. In DNA form, the CDR3 reads TGTGCCAGCAGTGCACCAGGGGATTATGGCTACACCTTC.

The V gene is TRBV7-3, the J gene TRBJ1-6; no clear D. Germline CDR1 reads SGHTA; CDR2 reads FQGTGA. The V end lost 5 bases, the J end lost 9 bases, and 17 bases lay between the germline ends. The CDR3 is 15 residues long. DNA for the CDR3: TGTGCCAGCAGCCCCTCCGGGTCTATCGGTTCACCCCTCCACTTT. The encoded protein is CASSPSGSIGSPLHF.

V gene TRBV2 combines with J gene TRBJ2-7, with 8 positions matching TRBD2. Germline CDR1 SNHLY, CDR2 FYNNEI. The V gene end was trimmed by 6 bases and the J gene end by 7 bases; junction bases not matched to a gene: 14. The CDR3 length is 15 residues. In DNA, the CDR3 is TGTGCCAGCAGAGGACCGGGACTAGGTGCCTCGGAGCAGTACTTC. It specifies CASRGPGLGASEQYF. The full variable domain, rest sourced from reference TRBV2 and TRBJ2-7, is EPEVTQTPSHQVTQMGQEVILRCVPISNHLYFYWYRQILGQKVEFLVSFYNNEISEKSEIFDDQFSVERPDGSNFTLKIRSTKLEDSAMYFCASRGPGLGASEQYFGPGTRLTVT.

The chain combines TRBV11-3 with TRBJ1-5; D not resolved. This CDR3 region has 17 residues. Looked up from germline, CDR1 is SGHNT and CDR2 is YENEEA. Trimming removed 3 bases at V and 0 bases at J, with 15 bases between. The DNA of the CDR3 is TGTGCCAGCAGCTTCGGCCCGCTGACTAATAGCAATCAGCCCCAGCATTTT. Translating it yields CASSFGPLTNSNQPQHF.

This clone was seen a handful of times. The CDR3 protein is CASSVDFRDTSYEQYF. For the CDR3, the DNA is TGTGCCAGCAGCGTAGATTTTCGGGACACATCCTACGAGCAGTACTTC. This chain uses TRBV9 with TRBJ2-7; D is perhaps TRBD1 (6 bases). V gave up 0 bases and J gave up 1 base, with 14 bases separating them. Germline CDR1 reads SGDLS; CDR2 reads YYNGEE. The CDR3 loop spans 16 amino acids.

The genes are TRBV28 and TRBJ2-3, with 8 bases aligning to TRBD2. Germline V gives CDR1 MDHEN, CDR2 SYDVKM. The J segment lost 3 bases and the V segment lost 1 base, leaving 3 bases of the junction unmatched. The CDR3 loop spans 15 amino acids. CDR3 sequence: CASSLSTGGTDTQYF. CDR3 coding DNA: TGTGCCAGCAGTTTATCTACGGGGGGGACAGATACGCAGTATTTT.

The V gene is TRBV7-9, the J gene TRBJ1-4; D is possibly TRBD1 (6 bases). V was shortened by 5 bases and J by 5 bases, with 15 bases between the two germline ends. There are 15 residues in the CDR3. The germline V gene encodes CDR1 SEHNR and CDR2 FQNEAQ (reference sequence). The CDR3 DNA reads as TGTGCCAGCAGCATAAACAGGGTTGGAAATGAAAAACTGTTTTTT. Amino acid sequence: CASSINRVGNEKLFF. Filled out from reference TRBV7-9 and TRBJ1-4, the complete variable domain reads DTGVSQNPRHKITKRGQNVTFRCDPISEHNRLYWYRQTLGQGPEFLTYFQNEAQLEKSRLLSDRFSAERPKGSFSTLEIQRTEQGDSAMYLCASSINRVGNEKLFFGSGTQLSVL.

This clone appeared once. This chain uses TRBV4-1 with TRBJ2-4, with D unresolved. Germline V CDR1 and CDR2: MGHRA, YSYEKL. The CDR3 totals 16 residues. V gave up 6 bases and J gave up 0 bases, with 15 bases separating them. The CDR3 loop reads CASSSVSVLAKNIQYF. The CDR3 DNA follows: TGCGCCAGCAGTTCGGTGTCTGTCTTAGCCAAAAACATTCAGTACTTC.

The chain combines TRBV5-6 with TRBJ2-3, with 13 bases aligning to TRBD2. V trimming: 2 bases; J trimming: 2 bases; junction bases outside the gene matches: 5. The CDR3 sequence is 17 residues long. From germline, CDR1 is SGHDT and CDR2 YYEEEE. The CDR3 loop reads CASSFALAGGDTDTQYF. CDR3 bases: TGTGCCAGCAGCTTTGCACTAGCGGGGGGGGACACAGATACGCAGTATTTT.

The V gene is TRBV7-3, the J gene TRBJ1-1, with 10 bases lining up with TRBD1. Germline values: CDR1 SGHTA, CDR2 FQGTGA. V trimming: 2 bases; J trimming: 3 bases; junction bases outside the gene matches: 0. The CDR3 contains 14 residues. The CDR3 here is CASSLDRGHTEAFF. For the CDR3, the DNA is TGTGCCAGCAGCTTAGACAGGGGGCACACTGAAGCTTTCTTT. The full variable domain, with the rest looked up from reference TRBV7-3 and TRBJ1-1, is GAGVSQTPSNKVTEKGKYVELRCDPISGHTALYWYRQSLGQGPEFLIYFQGTGAADDSGLPNDRFFAVRPEGSVSTLKIQRTERGDSAVYLCASSLDRGHTEAFFGQGTRLTVV.

This clone was seen a few times. The V call is TRBV7-9, the J call TRBJ2-3; TRBD2 is a possible D gene (5 bases). Germline CDR1 reads SEHNR; CDR2 reads FQNEAQ (reference sequence). Trimming took off 2 bases at V and 2 bases at J, with 20 bases between the two ends. The CDR3 has 18 amino acids. The CDR3 sequence is CASSLSQLASFPTDTQYF. CDR3 nucleotide sequence: TGTGCCAGCAGCTTATCCCAGCTAGCCAGTTTTCCCACAGATACGCAGTATTTT.

The chain joins TRBV19 to TRBJ2-1; 8 nucleotides agree with TRBD2. Germline trimming cut 4 bases from V and 6 bases from J; bases unmatched to any gene: 8. The CDR3 is 15 residues long. Germline V gene sequence: CDR1 LNHDA, CDR2 SQIVND (reference sequence). The CDR3 spells CASSTPAGGINEQFF. Here the CDR3 DNA reads TGTGCCAGTAGTACCCCCGCGGGGGGCATCAATGAGCAGTTCTTC. The whole variable domain, remainder taken from reference TRBV19 and TRBJ2-1, is DGGITQSPKYLFRKEGQNVTLSCEQNLNHDAMYWYRQDPGQGLRLIYYSQIVNDFQKGDIAEGYSVSREKKESFPLTVTSAQKNPTAFYLCASSTPAGGINEQFFGPGTRLTVL.

This chain joins TRBV24-1 and TRBJ2-1, with D unresolved. The V and J ends lost 9 bases and 10 bases respectively, with 12 bases between them. Germline lookup yields CDR1 KGHDR and CDR2 SFDVKD. The CDR3 runs 11 residues. This CDR3 is CATATGWEQFF. The CDR3 DNA reads TGTGCCACCGCGACCGGGTGGGAGCAGTTCTTC.

The rearrangement uses TRBV19 and TRBJ2-1; D not resolved. The CDR3 covers 12 residues. The germline V gene encodes CDR1 LNHDA and CDR2 SQIVND (reference sequence). The V end was cut by 0 bases, the J end by 7 bases, with 4 bases between. In DNA, the CDR3 is TGTGCCAGTAGTATAGACGGGAATGAGCAGTTCTTC. Protein product: CASSIDGNEQFF.

The V call is TRBV2, the J call TRBJ2-7, with D tentatively TRBD2 (5 bases). V lost 7 bases to trimming and J lost 5 bases, with 12 bases between them. Germline CDR1 and CDR2: SNHLY and FYNNEI. This CDR3 comprises 12 residues. As DNA, the CDR3 is TGTGCCAGCAATCCCTTCGGGGACGAGCAGTACTTC. Protein: CASNPFGDEQYF. The full variable domain, its missing parts supplied by reference TRBV2 and TRBJ2-7, is EPEVTQTPSHQVTQMGQEVILRCVPISNHLYFYWYRQILGQKVEFLVSFYNNEISEKSEIFDDQFSVERPDGSNFTLKIRSTKLEDSAMYFCASNPFGDEQYFGPGTRLTVT.

V usage is TRBV10-3 and J usage is TRBJ2-3; D not resolved. In germline, CDR1 is ENHRY, CDR2 SYGVKD. Trimming removed 3 bases from V and 0 bases from J, with 7 bases in between. The CDR3 has 14 amino acids. CDR3 sequence reads: CAISDDSSTDTQYF. The CDR3 nucleotides are TGTGCCATCAGTGACGACTCTAGCACAGATACGCAGTATTTT.

The V and J genes are TRBV7-9 and TRBJ2-3, with 11 bases aligning to TRBD2. Germline assignment: CDR1 SEHNR and CDR2 FQNEAQ (reference sequence). Losses at the gene ends were 1 base for V and 6 bases for J; bases not matched to a gene: 0. This CDR3 spans 14 amino acids. The CDR3 coding sequence is TGTGCCAGCAGCTTAGGACTAGCGGGGGATACGCAGTATTTT. It encodes CASSLGLAGDTQYF.

In its sample, this clone was seen once. The chain employs TRBV10-3 and TRBJ1-4; 10 nucleotides match TRBD1. The germline CDR1 and CDR2 sequences are ENHRY and SYGVKD. The V segment lost 4 bases and the J segment 6 bases; nucleotides outside the gene matches: 2. CDR3 length: 14 residues. This CDR3 is CAISAGTGDEKLFF. Here the CDR3 DNA reads TGTGCCATCAGTGCCGGGACAGGGGATGAAAAACTGTTTTTT.